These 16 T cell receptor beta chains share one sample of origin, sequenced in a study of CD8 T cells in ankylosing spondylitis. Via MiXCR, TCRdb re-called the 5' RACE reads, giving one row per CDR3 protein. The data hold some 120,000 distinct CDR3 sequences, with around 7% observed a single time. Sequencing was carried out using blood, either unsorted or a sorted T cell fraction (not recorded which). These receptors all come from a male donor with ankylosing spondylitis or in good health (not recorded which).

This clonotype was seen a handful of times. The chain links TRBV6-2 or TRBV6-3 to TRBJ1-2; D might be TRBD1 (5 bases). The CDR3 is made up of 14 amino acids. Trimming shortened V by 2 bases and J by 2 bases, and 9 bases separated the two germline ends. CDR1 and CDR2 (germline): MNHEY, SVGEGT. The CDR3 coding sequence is TGTGCCAGCAGTTACCCCGGGGGAAACTATGGCTACACCTTC. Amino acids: CASSYPGGNYGYTF.

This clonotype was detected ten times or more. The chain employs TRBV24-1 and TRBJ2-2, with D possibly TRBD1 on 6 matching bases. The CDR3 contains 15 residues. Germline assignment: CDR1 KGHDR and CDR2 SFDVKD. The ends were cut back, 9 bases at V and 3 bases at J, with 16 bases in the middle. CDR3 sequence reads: CATGPAGAYTGELFF. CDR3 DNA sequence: TGTGCCACCGGGCCGGCAGGGGCGTACACCGGGGAGCTGTTTTTT.

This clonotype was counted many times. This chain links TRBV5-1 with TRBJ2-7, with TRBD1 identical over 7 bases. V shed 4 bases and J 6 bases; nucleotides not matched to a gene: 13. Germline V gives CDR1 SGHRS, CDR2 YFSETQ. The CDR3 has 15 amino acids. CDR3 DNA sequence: TGCGCCAGCAGCCCCGGACAGGATTACTCCCCCGAGCAGTACTTC. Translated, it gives CASSPGQDYSPEQYF.

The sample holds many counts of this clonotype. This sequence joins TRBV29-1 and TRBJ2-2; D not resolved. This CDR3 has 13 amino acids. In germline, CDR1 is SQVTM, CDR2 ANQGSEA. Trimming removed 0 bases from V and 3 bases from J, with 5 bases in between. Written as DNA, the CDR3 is TGCAGCGTTGAAGACAGCTACACCGGGGAGCTGTTTTTT. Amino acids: CSVEDSYTGELFF.

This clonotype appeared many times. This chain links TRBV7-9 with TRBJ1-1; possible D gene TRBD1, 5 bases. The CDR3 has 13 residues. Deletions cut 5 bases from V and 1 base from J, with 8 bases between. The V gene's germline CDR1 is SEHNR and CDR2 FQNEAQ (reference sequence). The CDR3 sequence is CASSPGQNTEAFF. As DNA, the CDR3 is TGTGCCAGCAGCCCTGGACAGAACACTGAAGCTTTCTTT.

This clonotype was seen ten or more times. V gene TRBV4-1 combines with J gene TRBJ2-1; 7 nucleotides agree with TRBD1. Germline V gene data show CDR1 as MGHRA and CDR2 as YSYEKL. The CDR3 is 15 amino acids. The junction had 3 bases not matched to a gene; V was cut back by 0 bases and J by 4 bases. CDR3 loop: CASSQDLGQYNEQFF. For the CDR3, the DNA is TGCGCCAGCAGCCAAGATCTGGGACAGTACAATGAGCAGTTCTTC.

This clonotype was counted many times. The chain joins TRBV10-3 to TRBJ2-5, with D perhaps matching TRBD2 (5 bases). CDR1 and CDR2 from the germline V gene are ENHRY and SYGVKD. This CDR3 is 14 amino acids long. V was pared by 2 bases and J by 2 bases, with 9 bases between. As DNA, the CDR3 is TGTGCCATCAGTGAGAACGGGGAACAAGAGACCCAGTACTTC. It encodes CAISENGEQETQYF.

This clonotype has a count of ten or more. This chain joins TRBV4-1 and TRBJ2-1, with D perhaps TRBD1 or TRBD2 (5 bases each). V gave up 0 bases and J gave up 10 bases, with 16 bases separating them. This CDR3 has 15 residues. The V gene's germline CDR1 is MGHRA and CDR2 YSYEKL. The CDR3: CASSQDPTGRTEQFF. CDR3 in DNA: TGCGCCAGCAGCCAAGATCCAACGGGGCGGACCGAGCAGTTCTTC.

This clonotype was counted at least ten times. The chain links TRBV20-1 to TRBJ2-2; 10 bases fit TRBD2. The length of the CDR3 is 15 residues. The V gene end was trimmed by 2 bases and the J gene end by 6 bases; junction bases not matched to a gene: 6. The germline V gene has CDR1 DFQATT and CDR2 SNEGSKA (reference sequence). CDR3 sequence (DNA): TGCAGTGCTAGAATGCAGCGGGAGGGCCCCGGGGAGCTGTTTTTT. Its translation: CSARMQREGPGELFF.

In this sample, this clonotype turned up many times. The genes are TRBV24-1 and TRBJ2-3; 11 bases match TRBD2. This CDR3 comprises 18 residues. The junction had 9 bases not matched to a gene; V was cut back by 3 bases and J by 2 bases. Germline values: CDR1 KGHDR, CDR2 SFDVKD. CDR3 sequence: CATSDLNSGRDYTDTQYF. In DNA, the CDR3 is TGTGCCACCAGTGATCTGAATAGCGGGAGGGATTACACAGATACGCAGTATTTT.

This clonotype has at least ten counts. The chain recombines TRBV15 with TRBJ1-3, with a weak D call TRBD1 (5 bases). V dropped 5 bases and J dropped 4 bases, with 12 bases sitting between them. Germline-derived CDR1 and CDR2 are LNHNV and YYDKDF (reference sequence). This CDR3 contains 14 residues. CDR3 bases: TGTGCCACCAGCGGGGCTTCGGAGGGAAACACCATATATTTT. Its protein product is CATSGASEGNTIYF.

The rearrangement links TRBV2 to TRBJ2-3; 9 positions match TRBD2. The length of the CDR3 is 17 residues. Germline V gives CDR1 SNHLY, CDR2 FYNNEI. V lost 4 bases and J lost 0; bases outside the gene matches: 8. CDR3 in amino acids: CASSVFPSGASTDTQYF. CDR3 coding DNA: TGTGCCAGCAGTGTCTTCCCTAGCGGGGCTAGCACAGATACGCAGTATTTT.

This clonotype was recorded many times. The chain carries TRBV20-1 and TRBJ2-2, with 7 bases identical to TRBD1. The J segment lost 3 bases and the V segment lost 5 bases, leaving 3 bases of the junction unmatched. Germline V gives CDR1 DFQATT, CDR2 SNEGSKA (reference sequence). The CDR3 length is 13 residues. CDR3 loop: CSALQGDTGELFF. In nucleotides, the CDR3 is TGCAGTGCTCTTCAGGGGGACACCGGGGAGCTGTTTTTT.

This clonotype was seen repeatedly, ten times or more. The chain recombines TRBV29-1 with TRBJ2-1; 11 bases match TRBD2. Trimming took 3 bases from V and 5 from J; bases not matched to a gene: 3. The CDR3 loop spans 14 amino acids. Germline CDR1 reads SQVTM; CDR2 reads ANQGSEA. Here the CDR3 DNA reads TGCAGCGTTGAGTTGGGACTAGCGGACAATGAGCAGTTCTTC. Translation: CSVELGLADNEQFF.

As DNA, the CDR3 is TGTGCCAGCAGCGAACGACAGGGATCCTACAATGAGCAGTTCTTC. The encoded protein is CASSERQGSYNEQFF. This rearrangement joins TRBV7-3 to TRBJ2-1; 7 positions match TRBD1. The CDR3 contains 15 residues. Trimming cost V 5 bases and J 1 base; bases outside gene matches: 5. CDR1 is SGHTA, CDR2 FQGTGA, per germline.

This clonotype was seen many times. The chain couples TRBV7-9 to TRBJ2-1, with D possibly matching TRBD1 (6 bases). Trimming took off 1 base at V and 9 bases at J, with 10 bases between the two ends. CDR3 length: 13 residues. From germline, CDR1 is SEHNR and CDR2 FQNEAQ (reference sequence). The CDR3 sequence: CASSLEGGLEQFF. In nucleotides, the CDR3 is TGTGCCAGCAGCTTAGAAGGGGGTCTTGAGCAGTTCTTC.